This is a list of T cell receptor beta chains from one sample in a study of blood T cell repertoires in COVID-19. The data were produced by immunoSEQ multiplex PCR, yet TCRdb's version contains in-frame clones alone and is incomplete. Of about 190,000 clones in the sample, about 88% were seen once. Sequencing input: peripheral blood. The receptor source for this set is a man aged 25-40 years with acute or convalescent COVID-19. The CDR3 runs from the conserved cysteine through the conserved F or W. A D gene is named only where the DNA matches it firmly. The size entry is marked missing in some rows and otherwise reads once, few, many or a size class.

clone size: few; V gene: TRBV6-5; D gene: TRBD1; J gene: TRBJ1-1; CDR3 protein: CASSMTGSGRTEAFF; CDR3 DNA: TGTGCCAGCAGCATGACAGGGTCTGGTCGCACTGAAGCTTTCTTT
clone size: once; V gene: TRBV7-9; D gene: .; J gene: TRBJ1-5; CDR3 protein: CASSQQGGNQPQHF; CDR3 DNA: TGTGCCAGCAGCCAACAAGGGGGCAATCAGCCCCAGCATTTT
clone size: once; V gene: TRBV21-1; D gene: .; J gene: TRBJ1-1; CDR3 protein: CASSKKGRENTEAFF; CDR3 DNA: TGTGCCAGCAGCAAAAAGGGCAGGGAGAACACTGAAGCTTTCTTT
clone size: .; V gene: TRBV28; D gene: TRBD1; J gene: TRBJ1-1; CDR3 protein: CASSRDRTGTEAFF; CDR3 DNA: TGTGCCAGCAGCCGGGACAGGACCGGCACTGAAGCTTTCTTT
clone size: few; V gene: TRBV5-5; D gene: .; J gene: TRBJ1-2; CDR3 protein: CASSPTTTRGYGYTF; CDR3 DNA: TGTGCCAGCAGCCCTACCACTACCCGGGGTTATGGCTACACCTTC
clone size: .; V gene: TRBV7-3; D gene: .; J gene: TRBJ2-3; CDR3 protein: CASSLRGSDTQYF; CDR3 DNA: TGTGCCAGCAGCTTAAGAGGGTCTGATACGCAGTATTTT
clone size: .; V gene: TRBV11-2; D gene: TRBD2; J gene: TRBJ2-7; CDR3 protein: CASSLGLAGVQYF; CDR3 DNA: TGTGCCAGCAGCTTAGGACTAGCGGGGGTTCAGTACTTC
clone size: .; V gene: TRBV28; D gene: TRBD1; J gene: TRBJ2-7; CDR3 protein: CASSRGTGGYEQYF; CDR3 DNA: TGTGCCAGCAGCCGGGGAACAGGGGGCTACGAGCAGTACTTC
clone size: once; V gene: TRBV5-1; D gene: TRBD2; J gene: TRBJ2-2; CDR3 protein: CASSLLAGGGTGELFF; CDR3 DNA: TGCGCCAGCAGCTTGTTAGCGGGAGGAGGCACCGGGGAGCTGTTTTTT
clone size: .; V gene: TRBV19; D gene: .; J gene: TRBJ1-1; CDR3 protein: CASSMKANTEAFF; CDR3 DNA: TGTGCCAGTAGTATGAAAGCTAACACTGAAGCTTTCTTT
clone size: .; V gene: TRBV6-6; D gene: TRBD1; J gene: TRBJ1-1; CDR3 protein: CASSLDRGTEAFF; CDR3 DNA: TGTGCCAGCAGCCTAGACAGGGGGACTGAAGCTTTCTTT
clone size: .; V gene: TRBV10-1; D gene: .; J gene: TRBJ1-3; CDR3 protein: CASRPGSGNTIYF; CDR3 DNA: TGCGCCAGCAGGCCAGGGTCTGGAAACACCATATATTTT
clone size: .; V gene: TRBV30; D gene: TRBD1; J gene: TRBJ1-6; CDR3 protein: CAWSHGQGNSPLHF; CDR3 DNA: TGTGCCTGGAGCCATGGACAGGGGAATTCACCCCTCCACTTT
clone size: .; V gene: TRBV6-5; D gene: TRBD1; J gene: TRBJ1-2; CDR3 protein: CASSPGQGIGYTF; CDR3 DNA: TGTGCCAGCAGCCCGGGACAGGGGATTGGCTACACCTTC
clone size: .; V gene: TRBV19; D gene: .; J gene: TRBJ1-1; CDR3 protein: CASRLALGGGNTEAFF; CDR3 DNA: TGTGCCAGTAGGTTGGCCCTTGGCGGGGGGAACACTGAAGCTTTCTTT
clone size: .; V gene: TRBV6-5; D gene: TRBD1; J gene: TRBJ1-1; CDR3 protein: CASTADRGNTEAFF; CDR3 DNA: TGTGCCAGCACCGCGGACAGGGGGAACACTGAAGCTTTCTTT
clone size: .; V gene: TRBV6-2/TRBV6-3; D gene: .; J gene: TRBJ1-1; CDR3 protein: CASSSYGTKNTEAFF; CDR3 DNA: TGTGCCAGCAGTTCCTACGGGACAAAGAACACTGAAGCTTTCTTT
clone size: .; V gene: TRBV6-6; D gene: TRBD2; J gene: TRBJ2-1; CDR3 protein: CASIPGGAANEQFF; CDR3 DNA: TGTGCCAGCATCCCGGGGGGGGCCGCCAATGAGCAGTTCTTC
clone size: .; V gene: TRBV9; D gene: .; J gene: TRBJ2-3; CDR3 protein: CASSSQGSGRDTQYF; CDR3 DNA: TGTGCCAGCAGCTCCCAAGGGAGTGGGAGAGATACGCAGTATTTT
clone size: .; V gene: TRBV29-1; D gene: .; J gene: TRBJ2-7; CDR3 protein: CSVTQQGYEQYF; CDR3 DNA: TGCAGCGTCACGCAACAGGGCTACGAGCAGTACTTC
clone size: .; V gene: TRBV7-2; D gene: .; J gene: TRBJ2-2; CDR3 protein: CASSFAGQSGELFF; CDR3 DNA: TGTGCCAGCAGCTTCGCAGGGCAGTCCGGGGAGCTGTTTTTT
clone size: .; V gene: TRBV7-3; D gene: .; J gene: TRBJ2-2; CDR3 protein: CASSLIPQGSTGELFF; CDR3 DNA: TGTGCCAGCAGCTTAATTCCCCAGGGATCAACCGGGGAGCTGTTTTTT
clone size: .; V gene: TRBV3-1/TRBV3-2; D gene: .; J gene: TRBJ2-7; CDR3 protein: CASQYRGLGEQYF; CDR3 DNA: TGTGCCAGCCAATATAGGGGCCTTGGGGAGCAGTACTTC
clone size: .; V gene: TRBV19; D gene: .; J gene: TRBJ1-5; CDR3 protein: CASSLSGTPIGNQPQHF; CDR3 DNA: TGTGCCAGTAGCTTGTCCGGGACACCGATCGGCAATCAGCCCCAGCATTTT
clone size: once; V gene: TRBV27; D gene: TRBD2; J gene: TRBJ2-7; CDR3 protein: CASSSRLAGHISYEQYF; CDR3 DNA: TGTGCCAGCAGTTCCCGACTAGCGGGACATATCTCCTACGAGCAGTACTTC
clone size: .; V gene: TRBV10-3; D gene: .; J gene: TRBJ1-1; CDR3 protein: CAISDGGTFNTEAFF; CDR3 DNA: TGTGCCATCAGTGACGGCGGCACTTTTAACACTGAAGCTTTCTTT
clone size: .; V gene: TRBV4-1; D gene: .; J gene: TRBJ1-6; CDR3 protein: CASRQSTSSYNSPLHF; CDR3 DNA: TGCGCCAGCAGGCAGAGCACTAGCTCCTATAATTCACCCCTCCACTTT
clone size: .; V gene: TRBV19; D gene: TRBD2; J gene: TRBJ2-3; CDR3 protein: CASRLLAGGLGDTQYF; CDR3 DNA: TGTGCCAGTAGACTACTAGCGGGAGGGCTTGGGGATACGCAGTATTTT
clone size: .; V gene: TRBV11-2; D gene: .; J gene: TRBJ1-4; CDR3 protein: CASSLGRHSDEKLFF; CDR3 DNA: TGTGCCAGCAGCTTAGGGCGGCACTCCGATGAAAAACTGTTTTTT
clone size: .; V gene: TRBV5-6; D gene: TRBD1; J gene: TRBJ1-2; CDR3 protein: CASSPYRGASVGYTF; CDR3 DNA: TGTGCCAGCAGCCCGTACAGGGGAGCATCGGTAGGCTACACCTTC
clone size: .; V gene: TRBV7-9; D gene: .; J gene: TRBJ1-5; CDR3 protein: CASSLVGGWDQPQHF; CDR3 DNA: TGTGCCAGCAGCTTAGTAGGGGGTTGGGATCAGCCCCAGCATTTT
clone size: .; V gene: TRBV6-5; D gene: .; J gene: TRBJ1-6; CDR3 protein: CASSYSPVLSPLHF; CDR3 DNA: TGTGCCAGCAGTTACTCTCCGGTTCTTTCACCCCTCCACTTT
clone size: .; V gene: TRBV19; D gene: .; J gene: TRBJ1-1; CDR3 protein: CASSLRRTEAFF; CDR3 DNA: TGTGCCAGTAGTCTTCGGAGGACTGAAGCTTTCTTT
clone size: .; V gene: TRBV6-6; D gene: TRBD2; J gene: TRBJ2-3; CDR3 protein: CASSYSSGIFTDTQYF; CDR3 DNA: TGTGCCAGCAGTTACTCTAGCGGGATTTTCACAGATACGCAGTATTTT
clone size: .; V gene: TRBV9; D gene: TRBD1; J gene: TRBJ1-6; CDR3 protein: CASSVGRGAGGNSPLHF; CDR3 DNA: TGTGCCAGCAGCGTAGGGCGAGGGGCAGGGGGCAATTCACCCCTCCACTTT
clone size: .; V gene: TRBV5-1; D gene: TRBD2; J gene: TRBJ2-3; CDR3 protein: CASSLGLADTQYF; CDR3 DNA: TGCGCCAGCAGCTTGGGACTAGCGGATACGCAGTATTTT
clone size: once; V gene: TRBV11-2; D gene: .; J gene: TRBJ2-1; CDR3 protein: CASSKGVELPYNEQFF; CDR3 DNA: TGTGCCAGCAGCAAAGGGGTCGAGCTCCCCTACAATGAGCAGTTCTTC
clone size: .; V gene: TRBV27; D gene: TRBD2; J gene: TRBJ2-5; CDR3 protein: CASSFQREGRGTQYF; CDR3 DNA: TGTGCCAGCAGTTTTCAGCGGGAGGGCCGGGGGACCCAGTACTTC
clone size: .; V gene: TRBV28; D gene: TRBD1; J gene: TRBJ1-5; CDR3 protein: CASTFGTARGQPQHF; CDR3 DNA: TGTGCCAGCACCTTCGGGACAGCCCGAGGTCAGCCCCAGCATTTT
clone size: .; V gene: TRBV5-4; D gene: TRBD1; J gene: TRBJ2-7; CDR3 protein: CASSFGQGTYEQYF; CDR3 DNA: TGTGCCAGCAGCTTCGGACAGGGTACCTACGAGCAGTACTTC
clone size: .; V gene: TRBV6-5; D gene: .; J gene: TRBJ2-7; CDR3 protein: CASRKRAGSPEQYF; CDR3 DNA: TGTGCCAGCAGAAAACGAGCGGGTTCTCCCGAGCAGTACTTC
clone size: few; V gene: TRBV18; D gene: .; J gene: TRBJ1-4; CDR3 protein: CASSPGGNEKLFF; CDR3 DNA: TGTGCCAGCTCACCCGGGGGTAATGAAAAACTGTTTTTT
clone size: .; V gene: TRBV27; D gene: .; J gene: TRBJ2-2; CDR3 protein: CASRADIFSGELFF; CDR3 DNA: TGTGCCAGCAGGGCAGACATTTTTTCCGGGGAGCTGTTTTTT
clone size: many; V gene: TRBV5-8; D gene: TRBD1; J gene: TRBJ2-7; CDR3 protein: CASSLDTTGARYEQYF; CDR3 DNA: TGTGCCAGCAGCTTGGACACGACAGGGGCGAGATACGAGCAGTACTTC
clone size: .; V gene: TRBV6-5; D gene: TRBD1; J gene: TRBJ1-2; CDR3 protein: CASSYGIGTGPYGYTF; CDR3 DNA: TGTGCCAGCAGTTACGGGATCGGGACAGGGCCATATGGCTACACCTTC
clone size: .; V gene: TRBV23-1; D gene: TRBD1; J gene: TRBJ1-5; CDR3 protein: CASSQSQGARSNQPQHF; CDR3 DNA: TGCGCCAGCAGTCAATCGCAGGGGGCGCGGAGCAATCAGCCCCAGCATTTT
clone size: .; V gene: TRBV2; D gene: .; J gene: TRBJ2-5; CDR3 protein: CASDDRSGETQYF; CDR3 DNA: TGTGCCAGCGATGACAGGTCCGGGGAGACCCAGTACTTC
clone size: .; V gene: TRBV21-1; D gene: .; J gene: TRBJ2-1; CDR3 protein: CASSSRDRAHNEQFF; CDR3 DNA: TGTGCCAGCAGCTCCCGGGACAGGGCTCACAATGAGCAGTTCTTC
clone size: .; V gene: TRBV5-5; D gene: TRBD2; J gene: TRBJ2-5; CDR3 protein: CASSLGTRKETQYF; CDR3 DNA: TGTGCCAGCAGCTTGGGGACTAGAAAAGAGACCCAGTACTTC
clone size: .; V gene: TRBV9; D gene: .; J gene: TRBJ2-5; CDR3 protein: CASSVAQGRETQYF; CDR3 DNA: TGTGCCAGCAGCGTAGCCCAGGGGAGAGAGACCCAGTACTTC
clone size: .; V gene: TRBV12-3/TRBV12-4; D gene: TRBD2; J gene: TRBJ2-1; CDR3 protein: CASSITLAAKFF; CDR3 DNA: TGTGCCAGCAGTATAACACTAGCGGCAAAGTTCTTC
clone size: .; V gene: TRBV11-2; D gene: TRBD2; J gene: TRBJ2-5; CDR3 protein: CASSFAGGQETQYF; CDR3 DNA: TGTGCCAGCAGCTTTGCGGGGGGTCAGGAGACCCAGTACTTC
clone size: .; V gene: TRBV18; D gene: .; J gene: TRBJ1-2; CDR3 protein: CASSPPYVYGYTF; CDR3 DNA: TGTGCCAGCTCACCACCCTACGTATATGGCTACACCTTC
clone size: .; V gene: TRBV4-1; D gene: TRBD2; J gene: TRBJ2-5; CDR3 protein: CASSQDGGRGAQETQYF; CDR3 DNA: TGCGCCAGCAGCCAAGATGGGGGGAGGGGTGCCCAAGAGACCCAGTACTTC
clone size: .; V gene: TRBV2; D gene: TRBD2; J gene: TRBJ2-1; CDR3 protein: CASRGWTSGGNEQFF; CDR3 DNA: TGTGCCAGCAGGGGCTGGACTAGCGGGGGAAATGAGCAGTTCTTC